This passage covers 9 T cell receptor beta chains from one sample sequenced in a study of human T cells and chemical hapten exposure. Time point denoted: healthy volunteer bleed at 2 weeks. Total RNA was isolated from whole blood that had not been fractionated. TCRdb passed the RACE reads through MiXCR, listing each CDR3 protein once. The table shows 75,000 to 100,000 distinct CDR3 sequences, with around 8.8% occurring only once. The sequenced sample consisted of whole blood. The receptors stem from a female donor in good health. Some clones in this sample may be carry-over from other donors' samples.

This clonotype was detected only a few times. V and J are TRBV6-5 and TRBJ2-7; D is possibly TRBD1 (6 bases). Per the germline V gene, CDR1 is MNHEY and CDR2 is SVGAGI. V lost 0 bases and J 2 bases, leaving 14 bases between the germline ends. The CDR3 is made up of 16 amino acids. In DNA form, the CDR3 reads TGTGCCAGCAGTTACTCGAGGACAGTCTCAACCTACGAGCAGTACTTC. The encoded protein is CASSYSRTVSTYEQYF.

This clonotype was seen more than once but under ten times. This chain joins TRBV2 and TRBJ1-2; no clear D gene. The V gene lost 1 base and the J gene lost 8 bases, with 17 bases spanning the gap. The CDR3 is made up of 15 amino acids. From germline, CDR1 is SNHLY and CDR2 FYNNEI. CDR3 protein: CASSEDGVEGGGYTF. CDR3 sequence (DNA): TGTGCCAGCAGTGAAGACGGGGTCGAGGGAGGAGGCTACACCTTC. Combining the CDR3 with reference TRBV2 and TRBJ1-2 gives the whole variable domain EPEVTQTPSHQVTQMGQEVILRCVPISNHLYFYWYRQILGQKVEFLVSFYNNEISEKSEIFDDQFSVERPDGSNFTLKIRSTKLEDSAMYFCASSEDGVEGGGYTFGSGTRLTVV.

This clonotype was counted many times. The chain combines TRBV5-5 with TRBJ2-3; unclear D gene. The CDR3 contains 13 residues. V dropped 1 base and J dropped 5 bases, with 8 bases sitting between them. Germline V gives CDR1 SGHKS, CDR2 YYEKEE (reference sequence). In DNA, the CDR3 is TGTGCCAGCAGCTTGTTGACGGAAGATACGCAGTATTTT. This sequence encodes CASSLLTEDTQYF.

This clonotype was observed many times. The chain joins TRBV6-5 to TRBJ1-1; D possibly corresponds to TRBD1 (5 bases). The CDR3 loop spans 16 amino acids. Germline V gene data show CDR1 as MNHEY and CDR2 as SVGAGI. Trimming pared 5 bases from V and 2 bases from J, leaving 18 bases between. CDR3 DNA sequence: TGTGCCAGCAGTCCCCCTTTGCTTAGGGGCAACACTGAAGCTTTCTTT. Protein product: CASSPPLLRGNTEAFF.

This clonotype was seen a few times. This chain connects TRBV27 to TRBJ2-5; 7 bases are a match to TRBD1. The CDR3 is 12 residues long. Germline CDR1 reads MNHEY; CDR2 reads SMNVEV (reference sequence). V lost 4 bases to trimming and J lost 7 bases; unmatched junction nucleotides: 3. The CDR3 DNA follows: TGTGCCAGCAGTTCACAGGGGTTGACCCAGTACTTC. This gives the protein CASSSQGLTQYF.

In this sample, this clonotype turned up many times. The CDR3 bases are TGCGCCAGCAGCCCATGGACTAGCGGGATCGACGAGCAGTACTTC. Translated: CASSPWTSGIDEQYF. The rearrangement uses TRBV5-1 and TRBJ2-7, with 12 bases lining up with TRBD2. The CDR3 has 15 residues. From germline, CDR1 is SGHRS and CDR2 YFSETQ. With 4 bases clipped from V and 5 bases from J, the junction kept 7 bases outside the gene matches.

The chain uses TRBV7-3 and TRBJ2-3; 10 nucleotides agree with TRBD2. J lost 1 base, V lost 5 bases, and 9 bases had no gene match. The CDR3 length is 17 residues. Germline CDR1 reads SGHTA; CDR2 reads FQGTGA. CDR3 sequence reads: CASSPQGLAAGTDTQYF. DNA of the CDR3: TGTGCCAGCAGCCCCCAAGGACTAGCGGCTGGCACAGATACGCAGTATTTT.

In the case of this clonotype: This may come from a read error, since a much larger clone is one base off. The V gene is TRBV6-1, the J gene TRBJ2-1, with TRBD2 matching 10 bases. Germline-derived CDR1 and CDR2 are MNHNS and SASEGT. This CDR3 comprises 15 residues. Unmatched junction bases numbered 0, after V lost 4 bases and J lost 0 bases. As DNA, the CDR3 is TGTGCCAGCAGTGCTAGCGGGAGCTCCTACAATGAGCAGTTCTTC. Translated: CASSASGSSYNEQFF.

This clonotype has a count of ten or more. The CDR3: CSVRQGPYEQYF. CDR3 nucleotides: TGCAGCGTTCGACAGGGTCCCTACGAGCAGTACTTC. The J gene is TRBJ2-7, the V gene TRBV29-1; 7 nucleotides line up with TRBD1. This CDR3 contains 12 residues. V was clipped by 5 bases and J by 2 bases; unmatched bases: 3. Germline V CDR1 and CDR2: SQVTM, ANQGSEA.